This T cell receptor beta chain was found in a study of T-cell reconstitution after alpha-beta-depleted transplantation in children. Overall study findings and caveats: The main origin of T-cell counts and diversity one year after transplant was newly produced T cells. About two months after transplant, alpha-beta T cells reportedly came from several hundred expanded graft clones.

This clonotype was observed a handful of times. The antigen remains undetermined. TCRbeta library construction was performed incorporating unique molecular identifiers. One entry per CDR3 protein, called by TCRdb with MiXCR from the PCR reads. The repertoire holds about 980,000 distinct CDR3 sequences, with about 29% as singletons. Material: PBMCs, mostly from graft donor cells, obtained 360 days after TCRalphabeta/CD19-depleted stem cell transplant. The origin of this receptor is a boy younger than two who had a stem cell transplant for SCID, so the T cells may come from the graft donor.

CDR3 amino acids: CASRMADEQFF. The CDR3 DNA reads as TGTGCCAGCCGTATGGCGGATGAGCAGTTCTTC. The chain recombines TRBV7-9 with TRBJ2-1, with D unclear. V shed 8 bases and J shed 8 bases, with 10 bases lying between them. The CDR3 extends over 11 amino acids. The germline gives CDR1 SEHNR, CDR2 FQNEAQ (reference sequence).